This T cell receptor beta chain was identified in a study of molecular identifiers for immune sequencing clone quantification. The CDR3 runs to 15 residues. Germline CDR1 is SGHRS and CDR2 is YFSETQ. Trimming left V 2 bases short and J 3 bases short, with 15 bases between. Each CDR3 protein gets one entry after TCRdb re-called the PCR reads with MiXCR. Here the sample spans about 640,000 distinct CDR3 sequences, about 20% being singletons. Naive CD8 sequencing libraries were generated from roughly 20,000 to 1,000,000 sorted cells, with 10%, 30% or 50% RNA as input. This clonotype was picked up many times.

J is TRBJ2-7 and V is TRBV5-1; D may be TRBD1 or TRBD2 (6 bases each). The specimen sequenced was naive CD8+ T cells from blood, with Jurkat cell RNA spiked in. Indicated subset: FACS-sorted CD8+CD4-CCR7+CD45RA+ naive T cells. This receptor was identified in a human donor in good health. Some libraries in this study had Jurkat cell RNA spiked in. The CDR3 loop is CASSFYRDSIYEQYF. The CDR3 nucleotides read TGCGCCAGCAGCTTTTACAGGGACTCCATCTACGAGCAGTACTTC.